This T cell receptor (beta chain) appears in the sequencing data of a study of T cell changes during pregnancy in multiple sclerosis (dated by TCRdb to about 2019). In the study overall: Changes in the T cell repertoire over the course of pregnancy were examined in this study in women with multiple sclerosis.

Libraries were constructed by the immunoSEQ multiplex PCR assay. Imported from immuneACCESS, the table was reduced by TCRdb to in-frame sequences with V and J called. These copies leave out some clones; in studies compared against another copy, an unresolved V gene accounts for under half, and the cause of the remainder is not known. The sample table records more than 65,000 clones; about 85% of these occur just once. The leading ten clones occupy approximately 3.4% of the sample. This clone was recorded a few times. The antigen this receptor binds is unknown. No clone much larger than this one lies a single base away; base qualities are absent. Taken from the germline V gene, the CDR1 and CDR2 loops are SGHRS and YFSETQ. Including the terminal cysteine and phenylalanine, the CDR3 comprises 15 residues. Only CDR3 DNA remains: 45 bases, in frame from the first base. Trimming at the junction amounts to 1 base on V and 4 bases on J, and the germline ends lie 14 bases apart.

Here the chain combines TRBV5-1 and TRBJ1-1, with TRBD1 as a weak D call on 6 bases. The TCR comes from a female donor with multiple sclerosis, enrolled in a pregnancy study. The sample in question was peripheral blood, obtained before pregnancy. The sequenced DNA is TGCGCCAGCAGCTTGACAGGGTCGAGGGGCACTGAAGCTTTCTTT. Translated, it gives CASSLTGSRGTEAFF.